There are a few counts of the clone carrying this T cell receptor (beta chain). Antigen: not known. As every portion of the isolated RNA was reverse transcribed, the sequencing read expressed TCRB transcripts. Clones were read by immunoSEQ multiplex PCR, and TCRdb kept only the in-frame ones, dropping some. The sample lists some 410,000 clones, around 13% occurring once. Germline V gene sequence: CDR1 SEHNR, CDR2 FQNEAQ (reference sequence). V shed 6 bases and J shed 1 base, with 9 bases lying between them. CDR3 size: 13 residues. The sample originates from a study of beta chain features in type 1 diabetes. Findings and caveats of the study: Because the template was cDNA, high-expressing cells might be over-represented.

The chain employs TRBV7-9 and TRBJ1-1; unclear D gene. The sample was naive CD4+ T cells from blood. The source of this sequence is a man aged 30-40 years in good health. DNA of the CDR3: TGTGCCAGCAGTATCGGGGAGAACACTGAAGCTTTCTTT. This gives the protein CASSIGENTEAFF.